This T cell receptor (beta chain) stems from a study of cytomegalovirus exposure and HLA in healthy donors. As for the study in general: Early released data comprised around 79 million unique TCRs from HLA-typed donors.

Of note for this clone: Its specificity is not known.

The PCR contained 60 Vbeta and 13 Jbeta primers. Repertoires were generated with immunoSEQ multiplex PCR, while TCRdb's copy carries only in-frame clones and drops some. The data contain some 190,000 clones, about 80% of them seen just once; the ten biggest clones take up less than 2%. Germline assignment: CDR1 SGHNT and CDR2 YYREEE (reference sequence). Trimming took off 0 bases at V and 7 bases at J, with 17 bases between the two ends. The CDR3 length is 15 residues. Broader study findings: Serostatus for CMV was the only available immune exposure information. The likely explanation for a cluster of highly shared sequence variants was sequencing artifact. The study listed roughly 160 cytomegalovirus-associated TCR beta chains.

The rearrangement uses TRBV5-4 and TRBJ2-7, with a possible D match to TRBD1 (6 bases). The source of this sequence is a woman in her 30s in good health and CMV-seronegative. Sequenced material: PBMCs. CDR3 nucleotide sequence: TGTGCCAGCAGCTTGGAACAGGGCCTCCCCTGGGAGCAGTACTTC. As protein: CASSLEQGLPWEQYF.